This is a list of T cell receptor beta chains from one sample in a study of blood T cell repertoires in COVID-19. Sequencing was performed with immunoSEQ multiplex PCR; in TCRdb, only in-frame clones are kept and a portion is missing. The sample has about 200,000 clones; roughly 90% are singletons. The sample comprised PBMCs or T cells enriched from blood (not recorded which). These receptors were obtained from a woman younger than 35 who had recovered from COVID-19. Each CDR3 is given with its conserved first and last residue. Each record gives: clone size, D gene, V gene, J gene, CDR3 protein, CDR3 DNA. D genes are given only for firm matches. Expanded clones are given a class, and other clones once, few, many or no size at all.

size: NA
D: NA
V: TRBV2
J: TRBJ2-7
CDR3: CASSVQGRYEQYF
DNA: TGTGCCAGCAGTGTACAGGGGAGGTACGAGCAGTACTTC

size: NA
D: TRBD1
V: TRBV7-9
J: TRBJ2-6
CDR3: CASSWRDRGTTGANVLTF
DNA: TGTGCCAGCAGTTGGCGGGACAGGGGGACTACTGGGGCCAACGTCCTGACTTTC

size: NA
D: NA
V: TRBV3-1/TRBV3-2
J: TRBJ2-7
CDR3: CASSHRGGPTPYEQYF
DNA: TGTGCCAGCAGCCATCGCGGAGGTCCTACGCCTTACGAGCAGTACTTC

size: NA
D: TRBD1
V: TRBV19
J: TRBJ1-5
CDR3: CASSPGTGGNQPQHF
DNA: TGTGCCAGTAGTCCCGGGACAGGGGGCAATCAGCCCCAGCATTTT

size: NA
D: NA
V: TRBV11-2
J: TRBJ1-3
CDR3: CASSIHSSGNTIYF
DNA: TGTGCCAGCAGCATACACAGCTCTGGAAACACCATATATTTT

size: NA
D: TRBD1
V: TRBV5-6
J: TRBJ2-3
CDR3: CASSLDKTGRKQTDTQYF
DNA: TGTGCCAGCAGCTTGGACAAGACAGGGCGAAAACAGACAGATACGCAGTATTTT

size: once
D: NA
V: TRBV5-1
J: TRBJ2-1
CDR3: CASSLGYEQFF
DNA: TGCGCCAGCAGCTTGGGCTACGAGCAGTTCTTC

size: NA
D: TRBD1
V: TRBV3-1/TRBV3-2
J: TRBJ1-3
CDR3: CASSQDPGGGNTIYF
DNA: TGTGCCAGCAGCCAAGATCCAGGGGGCGGAAACACCATATATTTT

size: NA
D: TRBD1
V: TRBV6-5
J: TRBJ1-3
CDR3: CATSAWGQTGNTIYF
DNA: TGTGCCACCTCGGCGTGGGGACAGACTGGAAACACCATATATTTT

size: NA
D: TRBD2
V: TRBV6-5
J: TRBJ2-7
CDR3: CASTQTSGAVWEQYF
DNA: TGTGCCAGCACCCAAACTAGCGGGGCCGTGTGGGAGCAGTACTTC

size: NA
D: NA
V: TRBV28
J: TRBJ2-2
CDR3: CASSPRQAGYAGELFF
DNA: TGTGCCAGCAGTCCGCGACAGGCTGGGTACGCCGGGGAGCTGTTTTTT

size: few
D: TRBD2
V: TRBV27
J: TRBJ2-7
CDR3: CASSGAGGPHEQYF
DNA: TGTGCCAGCAGTGGAGCGGGGGGGCCCCACGAGCAGTACTTC

size: NA
D: TRBD2
V: TRBV10-1
J: TRBJ2-3
CDR3: CASSAPGGSGGHQYF
DNA: TGCGCCAGCAGTGCACCCGGGGGTAGCGGGGGTCATCAGTATTTT

size: NA
D: NA
V: TRBV11-2
J: TRBJ2-7
CDR3: CASSSTYEQYF
DNA: TGTGCCAGCAGCTCAACTTACGAGCAGTACTTC

size: once
D: TRBD2
V: TRBV4-1
J: TRBJ2-2
CDR3: CASSPRTSPRGDTGELFF
DNA: TGCGCCAGCAGCCCCCGGACTAGTCCGCGAGGGGACACCGGGGAGCTGTTTTTT

size: NA
D: NA
V: TRBV5-1
J: TRBJ1-2
CDR3: CASSPSGQGNYGYTF
DNA: TGCGCCAGCAGCCCGTCAGGCCAGGGCAACTATGGCTACACCTTC

size: NA
D: NA
V: TRBV28
J: TRBJ1-1
CDR3: CASIATEAFF
DNA: TGTGCCAGCATAGCCACTGAAGCTTTCTTT

size: few
D: NA
V: TRBV6-4
J: TRBJ1-5
CDR3: CASSDSTSGQPQHF
DNA: TGTGCCAGCAGTGACTCGACATCAGGTCAGCCCCAGCATTTT

size: NA
D: TRBD1
V: TRBV5-1
J: TRBJ2-6
CDR3: CASSFSGTGRSGANVLTF
DNA: TGCGCCAGCAGCTTCTCCGGGACAGGGAGGTCCGGGGCCAACGTCCTGACTTTC

size: NA
D: TRBD1
V: TRBV7-2
J: TRBJ2-6
CDR3: CASSFTDRVANVLTF
DNA: TGTGCCAGCAGCTTCACTGACAGGGTGGCCAACGTCCTGACTTTC

size: NA
D: NA
V: TRBV27
J: TRBJ2-1
CDR3: CASRGDPHRGNEQFF
DNA: TGTGCCAGCAGAGGGGATCCGCATAGGGGGAATGAGCAGTTCTTC

size: NA
D: TRBD1
V: TRBV13
J: TRBJ1-2
CDR3: CASKQGAWNYGYTF
DNA: TGTGCCAGCAAGCAGGGGGCGTGGAACTATGGCTACACCTTC

size: NA
D: TRBD2
V: TRBV6-5
J: TRBJ2-5
CDR3: CASTERGGQETQYF
DNA: TGTGCCAGCACCGAGCGGGGGGGCCAAGAGACCCAGTACTTC

size: NA
D: NA
V: TRBV10-1
J: TRBJ1-1
CDR3: CASSDGTTRGAFF
DNA: TGCGCCAGCAGTGACGGCACCACCAGGGGAGCTTTCTTT

size: NA
D: NA
V: TRBV27
J: TRBJ1-2
CDR3: CASSRSQLAYGYTF
DNA: TGTGCCAGCAGTCGATCACAGCTAGCTTATGGCTACACCTTC

size: NA
D: NA
V: TRBV28
J: TRBJ2-3
CDR3: CASSSLSLGTDTQYF
DNA: TGTGCCAGCAGTTCGCTTAGCCTGGGCACAGATACGCAGTATTTT

size: NA
D: TRBD1
V: TRBV12-5
J: TRBJ1-2
CDR3: CASGGQTYGYTF
DNA: TGTGCTAGTGGGGGACAGACCTATGGCTACACCTTC

size: NA
D: TRBD1
V: TRBV2
J: TRBJ2-7
CDR3: CASNPPGQGVREQYF
DNA: TGTGCCAGCAACCCACCGGGACAGGGTGTCCGCGAGCAGTACTTC

size: NA
D: NA
V: TRBV21-1
J: TRBJ2-2
CDR3: CASSKSPLRELFF
DNA: TGTGCCAGCAGCAAAAGCCCCCTCCGGGAGCTGTTTTTT

size: NA
D: NA
V: TRBV5-6
J: TRBJ2-5
CDR3: CASSFDGGPLGTQYF
DNA: TGTGCCAGCAGCTTCGACGGGGGGCCCTTGGGGACCCAGTACTTC

size: NA
D: NA
V: TRBV28
J: TRBJ2-5
CDR3: CASSPPAGRRAQETQYF
DNA: TGTGCCAGCAGTCCCCCCGCGGGAAGGAGGGCCCAAGAGACCCAGTACTTC

size: NA
D: TRBD1
V: TRBV25-1
J: TRBJ1-2
CDR3: CASSEPGQGGGYTF
DNA: TGTGCCAGCAGTGAACCAGGACAGGGTGGAGGCTACACCTTC

size: NA
D: NA
V: TRBV11-2
J: TRBJ1-5
CDR3: CASSLHPNQPQHF
DNA: TGTGCCAGCAGCTTACATCCCAATCAGCCCCAGCATTTT

size: NA
D: NA
V: TRBV6-1
J: TRBJ1-6
CDR3: CASSEVDRNNSPLHF
DNA: TGTGCCAGCAGTGAAGTCGACAGGAATAATTCACCCCTCCACTTT

size: few
D: NA
V: TRBV24-1
J: TRBJ1-2
CDR3: CATSAGHAYGYTF
DNA: TGTGCCACCAGTGCGGGACACGCGTATGGCTACACCTTC

size: NA
D: NA
V: TRBV27
J: TRBJ1-5
CDR3: CASSPGHSNQPQHF
DNA: TGTGCCAGCAGCCCAGGGCATAGCAATCAGCCCCAGCATTTT

size: NA
D: NA
V: TRBV12-3/TRBV12-4
J: TRBJ1-1
CDR3: CASSPRLTEAFF
DNA: TGTGCCAGCAGTCCACGACTCACCGAAGCTTTCTTT

size: once
D: NA
V: TRBV6-1
J: TRBJ1-2
CDR3: CASSPTVSQNYGYTF
DNA: TGTGCCAGCAGTCCTACAGTGTCACAGAACTATGGCTACACCTTC

size: NA
D: NA
V: TRBV6-5
J: TRBJ2-1
CDR3: CASSSDRSSYNEQFF
DNA: TGTGCCAGCAGTTCAGACCGGAGCTCCTACAATGAGCAGTTCTTC

size: NA
D: TRBD1
V: TRBV19
J: TRBJ1-5
CDR3: CASSALTGGSQPQHF
DNA: TGTGCCAGTAGTGCCCTGACAGGGGGCAGTCAGCCCCAGCATTTT

size: once
D: TRBD1
V: TRBV18
J: TRBJ1-6
CDR3: CASSPPGQGYSPLHF
DNA: TGTGCCAGCTCACCACCGGGACAGGGCTACTCACCCCTCCACTTT

size: NA
D: NA
V: TRBV9
J: TRBJ2-3
CDR3: CASSALRKPTDTQYF
DNA: TGTGCCAGCAGCGCGCTCAGGAAACCCACAGATACGCAGTATTTT

size: NA
D: NA
V: TRBV30
J: TRBJ2-7
CDR3: CAGGTDVFYEQYF
DNA: TGTGCCGGCGGGACCGACGTCTTCTACGAGCAGTACTTC

size: NA
D: NA
V: TRBV7-9
J: TRBJ1-5
CDR3: CASSSQGGGRPQHF
DNA: TGTGCCAGCAGCTCCCAGGGAGGGGGTAGGCCCCAGCATTTT

size: NA
D: NA
V: TRBV14
J: TRBJ2-2
CDR3: CASTRGLNTGELFF
DNA: TGTGCCAGCACCAGGGGTCTAAACACCGGGGAGCTGTTTTTT

size: NA
D: TRBD2
V: TRBV28
J: TRBJ2-7
CDR3: CASSVLSGGLSYEQYF
DNA: TGTGCCAGCAGTGTGCTCAGCGGGGGGCTTTCCTACGAGCAGTACTTC

size: NA
D: TRBD1
V: TRBV28
J: TRBJ1-6
CDR3: CASSSEQGAKSPLHF
DNA: TGTGCCAGCAGTTCTGAACAGGGGGCGAAATCACCCCTCCACTTT

size: NA
D: TRBD2
V: TRBV7-2
J: TRBJ2-2
CDR3: CASSPIGGANTGELFF
DNA: TGTGCCAGCAGCCCGATCGGGGGGGCTAACACCGGGGAGCTGTTTTTT

size: NA
D: TRBD2
V: TRBV28
J: TRBJ2-7
CDR3: CASSLRTSGGAGYEQYF
DNA: TGTGCCAGCAGTCTCAGGACTAGCGGGGGGGCTGGGTACGAGCAGTACTTC

size: NA
D: NA
V: TRBV21-1
J: TRBJ2-3
CDR3: CASSKIGGLADTQYF
DNA: TGTGCCAGCAGCAAAATCGGGGGGTTGGCAGATACGCAGTATTTT

size: few
D: NA
V: TRBV6-4
J: TRBJ1-1
CDR3: CASRDTDKNTEAFF
DNA: TGTGCCAGCAGAGATACGGACAAGAACACTGAAGCTTTCTTT

size: NA
D: TRBD1
V: TRBV18
J: TRBJ1-1
CDR3: CASSPTGGYTEAFF
DNA: TGTGCCAGCTCACCGACAGGGGGCTACACTGAAGCTTTCTTT

size: NA
D: TRBD1
V: TRBV9
J: TRBJ2-2
CDR3: CASSPGTGLAGELFF
DNA: TGTGCCAGCAGCCCCGGGACAGGGTTGGCCGGGGAGCTGTTTTTT

size: NA
D: TRBD1
V: TRBV3-1/TRBV3-2
J: TRBJ2-1
CDR3: CASSLYRGVTNEQFF
DNA: TGTGCCAGCAGCCTCTACAGGGGGGTGACCAATGAGCAGTTCTTC

size: NA
D: TRBD1
V: TRBV3-1/TRBV3-2
J: TRBJ1-6
CDR3: CASSQAPGQINSPLHF
DNA: TGTGCCAGCAGCCAAGCTCCGGGACAGATAAATTCACCCCTCCACTTT